This T cell receptor beta chain was found in a study of blood T cell repertoires in COVID-19. About the research overall: Sources were T cells, B-cell-depleted T cells, or PBMCs; the material itself was cDNA or gDNA.

Clones were sequenced by immunoSEQ multiplex PCR, and TCRdb holds only the in-frame ones, with some missing. Of fewer than 400,000 clones listed, roughly 85% are singletons. The CDR3 contains 13 residues. Trimming shortened V by 1 base and J by 4 bases, and 8 bases separated the two germline ends. Sequenced material: peripheral blood. The receptor's source is a woman younger than 35 with acute or convalescent COVID-19. The chain is built from TRBV12-3 or TRBV12-4 and TRBJ2-7; D might be TRBD1 (5 bases). CDR3 amino acids: CASSLGRAYEQYF. CDR3 nucleotide sequence: TGTGCCAGCAGTTTAGGCAGGGCGTACGAGCAGTACTTC.